These T cell receptor beta chains were read from a single sample in a study of T cell responses to AZD1222 COVID-19 vaccine. TCRdb's copy holds only in-frame clones and misses some; the assay was immunoSEQ multiplex PCR. The table has 150,000 or so clones, around 85% seen once. The specimen comprised peripheral blood, sampled on day 0 of MenACWY control vaccination. These receptors were taken from an adult in good health. Each CDR3 is given with its conserved first and last residue. Where a row states a size, it is once, few, many or the class of an expanded clone; other rows omit it.

abundance: NA; v_gene: TRBV30; j_gene: TRBJ2-5; CDR3aa: CAWSAGLIQETQYF
abundance: NA; v_gene: TRBV28; j_gene: TRBJ2-5; CDR3aa: CASSSTGRETQYF
abundance: many; v_gene: TRBV28; j_gene: TRBJ1-2; CDR3aa: CASSRQGTNYGYTF
abundance: NA; v_gene: TRBV11-3; j_gene: TRBJ2-1; CDR3aa: CASSLVLAGGSGEQFF
abundance: NA; v_gene: TRBV18; j_gene: TRBJ1-3; CDR3aa: CASSPGQGASGNTIYF
abundance: once; v_gene: TRBV30; j_gene: TRBJ1-4; CDR3aa: CVASSGDEKLFF
abundance: NA; v_gene: TRBV4-1; j_gene: TRBJ1-4; CDR3aa: CASSLLTNEKLFF
abundance: NA; v_gene: TRBV7-9; j_gene: TRBJ2-5; CDR3aa: CASSWWEETQYF
abundance: once; v_gene: TRBV10-3; j_gene: TRBJ2-1; CDR3aa: CAISELTERGSSYNEQFF
abundance: NA; v_gene: TRBV19; j_gene: TRBJ1-4; CDR3aa: CASSASYRAEKLFF
abundance: once; v_gene: TRBV5-5; j_gene: TRBJ1-1; CDR3aa: CASSFSVMNTEAFF
abundance: NA; v_gene: TRBV9; j_gene: TRBJ2-7; CDR3aa: CASSPRTRTYEQYF
abundance: NA; v_gene: TRBV6-2/TRBV6-3; j_gene: TRBJ2-5; CDR3aa: CASSYSGEQETQYF
abundance: NA; v_gene: TRBV4-1; j_gene: TRBJ1-5; CDR3aa: CASSQVGSDPPQHF
abundance: NA; v_gene: TRBV7-2; j_gene: TRBJ1-2; CDR3aa: CASSLRQGFANYGYTF
abundance: NA; v_gene: TRBV30; j_gene: TRBJ2-5; CDR3aa: CAWSVHAQETQYF
abundance: NA; v_gene: TRBV28; j_gene: TRBJ1-2; CDR3aa: CASSGVNYGYTF
abundance: NA; v_gene: TRBV14; j_gene: TRBJ1-2; CDR3aa: CASSQHLNYGYTF
abundance: NA; v_gene: TRBV5-1; j_gene: TRBJ2-3; CDR3aa: CASSLYGATTDTQYF
abundance: NA; v_gene: TRBV9; j_gene: TRBJ1-4; CDR3aa: CASSGTQITNEKLFF
abundance: NA; v_gene: TRBV21-1; j_gene: TRBJ2-7; CDR3aa: CSHPGAGIYEQYF
abundance: NA; v_gene: TRBV6-2/TRBV6-3; j_gene: TRBJ2-6; CDR3aa: CASSAAFSGANVLTF